Below, 12 T cell receptor beta chains from the same sample are listed, as sequenced in a study of STAT5B mutations in CD4+ large granular lymphocyte leukemia. Method: immunoSEQ multiplex PCR; TCRdb's copy keeps in-frame clones and lacks some. The sample includes under 40,000 clones, 78% of them seen just once. Source material: CD4+ T cells from blood buffy coats. The receptors originated from a human donor in good health.

V usage is TRBV19 and J usage is TRBJ1-5; perhaps TRBD1 as D (6 bases). The V and J ends lost 6 bases and 7 bases respectively, with 16 bases between them. The CDR3 extends over 14 amino acids. The V gene's germline CDR1 is LNHDA and CDR2 SQIVND (reference sequence). CDR3 DNA sequence: TGTGCCAGTAGGGAAGGGGGATTTGAACAGCCCCAGCATTTT. Translated, it gives CASREGGFEQPQHF.

This clone showed up just a few times. J is TRBJ2-3 and V is TRBV5-5, with no clear D. This CDR3 is 13 amino acids long. V shed 2 bases and J shed 2 bases, with 6 bases lying between them. Germline V lookup: CDR1 SGHKS, CDR2 YYEKEE (reference sequence). The CDR3 bases are TGTGCCAGCAGCTTAGGGCACACAGATACGCAGTATTTT. Translated, it gives CASSLGHTDTQYF.

This chain joins TRBV5-1 and TRBJ2-1; TRBD2 matches at 13 bases. The J segment lost 5 bases and the V segment lost 4 bases, leaving 6 bases of the junction unmatched. This CDR3 has 16 residues. Germline V gene lookup returns CDR1 SGHRS and CDR2 YFSETQ. The CDR3 nucleotides read TGCGCCAGCAGCCCTACTAGCGGGGGGGGGAACAATGAGCAGTTCTTC. Amino acid sequence: CASSPTSGGGNNEQFF.

The chain recombines TRBV29-1 with TRBJ2-5, with 7 bases fitting TRBD2. The J segment lost 4 bases and the V segment lost 3 bases, leaving 2 bases of the junction unmatched. Germline V gene sequence: CDR1 SQVTM, CDR2 ANQGSEA. The CDR3 has 12 amino acids. The CDR3: CSVDSGGETQYF. CDR3 in DNA: TGCAGCGTTGATTCGGGGGGAGAGACCCAGTACTTC. Filled out from reference TRBV29-1 and TRBJ2-5, the complete variable domain reads SAVISQKPSRDICQRGTSLTIQCQVDSQVTMMFWYRQQPGQSLTLIATANQGSEATYESGFVIDKFPISRPNLTFSTLTVSNMSPEDSSIYLCSVDSGGETQYFGPGTRLLVL.

The V and J genes are TRBV7-2 and TRBJ2-3; 12 bases fit TRBD2. This CDR3 has 15 amino acids. Germline CDR1 SGHTA, CDR2 FQGNSA. The V gene end was trimmed by 2 bases and the J gene end by 7 bases; junction bases not matched to a gene: 4. CDR3 in amino acids: CASSLLAGGPHTQYF. The CDR3, as DNA: TGTGCCAGCAGCTTACTAGCGGGGGGGCCCCATACGCAGTATTTT.

The DNA for the CDR3 is TGTGCCAGCAGTTACGCTTCACGGCACGGGACGCAGTATTTT. Protein product: CASSYASRHGTQYF. The V and J genes are TRBV6-6 and TRBJ2-3; the D is unclear. The CDR3 spans 14 residues. The V end was cut by 2 bases, the J end by 9 bases, with 15 bases between. Germline V CDR1 and CDR2: MNHNY, SVGAGI (reference sequence).

This chain uses TRBV5-1 with TRBJ2-7, with TRBD2 matching over 8 bases. This CDR3 has 15 residues. Germline V CDR1 and CDR2: SGHRS, YFSETQ. Unmatched junction bases numbered 8, after V lost 6 bases and J lost 0 bases. In DNA, the CDR3 is TGCGCCAGCACCGGGGCCGGGACTAGCTCCTACGAGCAGTACTTC. Its translation: CASTGAGTSSYEQYF.

The chain employs TRBV14 and TRBJ1-5, with D unclear. V was clipped by 3 bases and J by 5 bases, with 5 bases between them. The germline V gene has CDR1 SGHDN and CDR2 FVKESK. The length of the CDR3 is 12 residues. The CDR3: CASSQMDQPQHF. CDR3 nucleotide sequence: TGTGCCAGCAGCCAGATGGATCAGCCCCAGCATTTT.

This chain connects TRBV19 to TRBJ2-7, with D tentatively TRBD1 (5 bases). The V gene's germline CDR1 is LNHDA and CDR2 SQIVND (reference sequence). The V gene lost 0 bases and the J gene lost 5 bases, with 14 bases spanning the gap. CDR3 size: 15 residues. DNA of the CDR3: TGTGCCAGTAGTATAGAAGTGTCCAGGGCGAACGAGCAGTACTTC. It encodes CASSIEVSRANEQYF.

This clone was detected once. The J gene is TRBJ2-3, the V gene TRBV7-3; the D is unclear. Trimming shortened V by 0 bases and J by 4 bases, and 8 bases separated the two germline ends. The CDR3 spans 14 residues. Germline V lookup: CDR1 SGHTA, CDR2 FQGTGA. The CDR3 spells CASSLTGYADTQYF. The CDR3 DNA reads as TGTGCCAGCAGCTTAACGGGGTACGCAGATACGCAGTATTTT.

This clone was observed once. V is TRBV18 and J is TRBJ1-2; tentatively, D is TRBD1 (5 bases). The CDR3 has 13 amino acids. Germline CDR1 KGHSH, CDR2 LQKENI. Between the trimmed V and J ends, which lost 2 bases and 1 base, there was a span of 5 bases. The CDR3 loop reads CASSPGGNYGYTF. CDR3 nucleotides: TGTGCCAGCTCACCAGGGGGTAACTATGGCTACACCTTC.

This clone was detected only once. The genes are TRBV30 and TRBJ2-3; maybe TRBD1 (5 bases). Germline V gives CDR1 GTSNPN, CDR2 SVGIG (reference sequence). CDR3 length: 12 residues. The germline V and J ends were trimmed by 2 bases and 4 bases, with 7 bases remaining between them. DNA for the CDR3: TGTGCCTGGAGTCTAGGGGCAGATACGCAGTATTTT. Translated, it gives CAWSLGADTQYF. Full variable domain (outside the CDR3, taken from reference TRBV30 and TRBJ2-3): SQTIHQWPATLVQPVGSPLSLECTVEGTSNPNLYWYRQAAGRGLQLLFYSVGIGQISSEVPQNLSASRPQDRQFILSSKKLLLSDSGFYLCAWSLGADTQYFGPGTRLTVL.